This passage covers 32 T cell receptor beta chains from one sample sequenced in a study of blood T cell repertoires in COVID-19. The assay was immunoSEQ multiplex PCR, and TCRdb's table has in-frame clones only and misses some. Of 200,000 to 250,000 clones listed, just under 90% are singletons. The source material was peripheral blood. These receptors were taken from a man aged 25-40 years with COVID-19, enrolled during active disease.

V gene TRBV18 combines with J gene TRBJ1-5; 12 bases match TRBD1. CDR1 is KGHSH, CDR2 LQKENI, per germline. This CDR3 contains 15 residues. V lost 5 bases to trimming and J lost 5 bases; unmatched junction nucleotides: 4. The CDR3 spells CASSSGQGAHQPQHF. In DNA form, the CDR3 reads TGTGCCAGCTCATCGGGACAGGGGGCCCATCAGCCCCAGCATTTT.

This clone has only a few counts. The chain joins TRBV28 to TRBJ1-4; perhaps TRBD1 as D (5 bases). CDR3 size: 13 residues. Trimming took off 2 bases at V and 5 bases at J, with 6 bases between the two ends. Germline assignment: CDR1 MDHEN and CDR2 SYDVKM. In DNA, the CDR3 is TGTGCCAGCAGTTTACAGGGAAATGAAAAACTGTTTTTT. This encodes CASSLQGNEKLFF.

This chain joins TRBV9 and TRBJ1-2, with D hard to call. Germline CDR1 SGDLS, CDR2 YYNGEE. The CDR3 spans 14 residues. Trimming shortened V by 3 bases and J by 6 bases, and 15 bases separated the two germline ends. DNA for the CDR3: TGTGCCAGCAGCGCCAGCGTATCGTCCGATGGCTACACCTTC. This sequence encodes CASSASVSSDGYTF.

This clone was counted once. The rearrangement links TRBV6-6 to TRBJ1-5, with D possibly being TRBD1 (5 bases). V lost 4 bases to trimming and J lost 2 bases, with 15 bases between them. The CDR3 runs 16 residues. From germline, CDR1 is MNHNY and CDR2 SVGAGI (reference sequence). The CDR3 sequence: CASSLLGPGGNQPQHF. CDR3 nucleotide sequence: TGTGCCAGCAGTTTATTGGGGCCGGGGGGCAATCAGCCCCAGCATTTT.

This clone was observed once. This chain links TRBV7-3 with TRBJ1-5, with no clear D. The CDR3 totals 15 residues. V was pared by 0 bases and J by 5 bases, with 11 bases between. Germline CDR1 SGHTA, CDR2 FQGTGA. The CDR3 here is CASSLTGDAHQPQHF. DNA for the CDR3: TGTGCCAGCAGCTTAACGGGCGACGCCCATCAGCCCCAGCATTTT.

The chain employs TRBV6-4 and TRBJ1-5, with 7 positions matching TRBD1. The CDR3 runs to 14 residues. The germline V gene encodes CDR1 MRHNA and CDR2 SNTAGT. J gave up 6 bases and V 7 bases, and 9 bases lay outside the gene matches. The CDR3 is CASIPRQGRQPQHF. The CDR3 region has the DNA TGTGCCAGCATTCCTCGACAGGGACGTCAGCCCCAGCATTTT.

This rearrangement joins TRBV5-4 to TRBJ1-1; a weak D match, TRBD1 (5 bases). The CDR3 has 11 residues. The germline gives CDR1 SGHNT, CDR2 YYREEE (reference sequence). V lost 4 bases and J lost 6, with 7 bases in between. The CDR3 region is CASSDSAEAFF. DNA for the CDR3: TGTGCCAGCAGCGACAGTGCTGAAGCTTTCTTT.

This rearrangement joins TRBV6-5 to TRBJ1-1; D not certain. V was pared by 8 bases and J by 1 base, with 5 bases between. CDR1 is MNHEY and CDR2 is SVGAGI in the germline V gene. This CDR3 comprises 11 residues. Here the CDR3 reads CASAGNTEAFF. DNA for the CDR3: TGTGCCAGCGCAGGGAACACTGAAGCTTTCTTT.

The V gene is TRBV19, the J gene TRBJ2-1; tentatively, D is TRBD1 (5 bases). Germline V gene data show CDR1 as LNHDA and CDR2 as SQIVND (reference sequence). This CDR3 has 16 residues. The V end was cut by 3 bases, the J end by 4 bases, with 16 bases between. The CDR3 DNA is TGTGCCAGTAGTATTGTTGGGGCGCCGTCATACAATGAGCAGTTCTTC. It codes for CASSIVGAPSYNEQFF.

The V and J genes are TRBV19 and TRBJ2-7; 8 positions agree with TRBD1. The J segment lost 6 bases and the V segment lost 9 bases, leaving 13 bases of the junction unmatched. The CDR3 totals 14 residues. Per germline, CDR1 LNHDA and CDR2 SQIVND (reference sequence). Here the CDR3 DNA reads TGTGCCAGGGAGGGTGGGACAGGAGTCCGCGAGCAGTACTTC. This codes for CAREGGTGVREQYF.

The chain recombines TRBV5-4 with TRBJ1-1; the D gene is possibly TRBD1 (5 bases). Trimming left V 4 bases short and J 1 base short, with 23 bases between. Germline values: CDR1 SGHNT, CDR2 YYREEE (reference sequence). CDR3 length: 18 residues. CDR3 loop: CASSPTPQAIRWNTEAFF. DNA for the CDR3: TGTGCCAGCAGCCCCACCCCACAGGCTATAAGATGGAACACTGAAGCTTTCTTT.

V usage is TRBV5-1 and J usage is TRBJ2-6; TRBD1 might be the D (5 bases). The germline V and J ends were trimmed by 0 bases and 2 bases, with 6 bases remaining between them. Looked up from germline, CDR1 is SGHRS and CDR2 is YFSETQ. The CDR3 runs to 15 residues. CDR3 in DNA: TGCGCCAGCAGCTTGGAGGGGCCTGGGGCCAACGTCCTGACTTTC. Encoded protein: CASSLEGPGANVLTF.

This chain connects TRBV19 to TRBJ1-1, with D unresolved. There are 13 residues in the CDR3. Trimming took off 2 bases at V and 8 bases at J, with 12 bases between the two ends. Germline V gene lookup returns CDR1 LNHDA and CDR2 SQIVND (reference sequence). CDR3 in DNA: TGTGCCAGTAGTATAACCCTTAGCATGGAAGCTTTCTTT. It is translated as CASSITLSMEAFF.

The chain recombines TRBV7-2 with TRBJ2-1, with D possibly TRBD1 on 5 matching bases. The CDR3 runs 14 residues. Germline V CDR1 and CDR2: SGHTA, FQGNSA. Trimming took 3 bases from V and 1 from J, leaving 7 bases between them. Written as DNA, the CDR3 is TGTGCCAGCAGCTTCCAGGGTTCCTACAATGAGCAGTTCTTC. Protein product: CASSFQGSYNEQFF.

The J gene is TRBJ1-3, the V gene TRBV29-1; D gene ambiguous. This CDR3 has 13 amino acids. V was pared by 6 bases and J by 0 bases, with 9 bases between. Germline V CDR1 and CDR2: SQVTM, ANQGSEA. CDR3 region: CSVSAGSGNTIYF. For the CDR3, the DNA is TGCAGCGTGAGCGCCGGCTCTGGAAACACCATATATTTT.

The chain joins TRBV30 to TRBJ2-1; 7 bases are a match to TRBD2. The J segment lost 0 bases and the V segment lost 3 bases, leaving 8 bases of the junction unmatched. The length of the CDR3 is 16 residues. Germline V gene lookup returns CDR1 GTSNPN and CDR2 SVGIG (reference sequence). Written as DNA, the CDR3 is TGTGCCTGGAGATGGGGTAGCGGGTCCTCCTACAATGAGCAGTTCTTC. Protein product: CAWRWGSGSSYNEQFF.

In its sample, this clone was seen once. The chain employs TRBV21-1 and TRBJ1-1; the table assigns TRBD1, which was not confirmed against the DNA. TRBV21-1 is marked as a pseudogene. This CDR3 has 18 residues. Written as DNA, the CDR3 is TGTGCCAGCAGACCGCTAGGGGCGTCTGGGTCTAGGGGCACTGAAGCTTTCTTT. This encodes CASRPLGASGSRGTEAFF.

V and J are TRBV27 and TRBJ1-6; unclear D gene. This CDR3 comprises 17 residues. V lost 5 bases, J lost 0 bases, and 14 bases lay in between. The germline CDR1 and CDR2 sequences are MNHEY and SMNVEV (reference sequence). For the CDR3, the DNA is TGTGCCAGCAGTCCCGACACTCGAAGCTCCTATAATTCACCCCTCCACTTT. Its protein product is CASSPDTRSSYNSPLHF.

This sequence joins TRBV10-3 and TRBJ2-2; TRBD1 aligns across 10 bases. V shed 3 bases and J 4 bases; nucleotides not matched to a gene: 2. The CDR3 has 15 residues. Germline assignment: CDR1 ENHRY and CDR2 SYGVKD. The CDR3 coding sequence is TGTGCCATCAGTGATTGGGACAGGGGCACCGGGGAGCTGTTTTTT. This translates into CAISDWDRGTGELFF.

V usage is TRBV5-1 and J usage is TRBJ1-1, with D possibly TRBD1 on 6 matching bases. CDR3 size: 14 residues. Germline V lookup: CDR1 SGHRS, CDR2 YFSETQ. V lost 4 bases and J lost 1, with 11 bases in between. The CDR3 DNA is TGCGCCAGCAGCGCTGCGACAGGGAACACTGAAGCTTTCTTT. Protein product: CASSAATGNTEAFF.

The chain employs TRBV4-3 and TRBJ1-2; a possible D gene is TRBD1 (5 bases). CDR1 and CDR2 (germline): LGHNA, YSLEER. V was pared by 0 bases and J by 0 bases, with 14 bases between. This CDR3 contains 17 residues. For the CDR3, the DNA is TGCGCCAGCAGCCAAGATCGTAGCAGGGCCTCTAACTATGGCTACACCTTC. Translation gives CASSQDRSRASNYGYTF.

The CDR3 sequence is CAAGGRGYEQYF. The CDR3 nucleotides are TGTGCCGCGGGTGGCAGGGGGTACGAGCAGTACTTC. This chain connects TRBV11-2 to TRBJ2-7, with TRBD1 matching over 7 bases. This CDR3 comprises 12 residues. Unmatched junction bases numbered 8, after V lost 11 bases and J lost 4 bases. CDR1 and CDR2 from the germline V gene are SGHAT and FQNNGV.

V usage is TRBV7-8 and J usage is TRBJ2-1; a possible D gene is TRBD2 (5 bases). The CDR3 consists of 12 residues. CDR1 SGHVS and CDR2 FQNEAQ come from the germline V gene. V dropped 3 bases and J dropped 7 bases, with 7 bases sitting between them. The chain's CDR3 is CASSFGENEQFF. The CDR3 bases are TGTGCCAGCAGCTTCGGGGAGAATGAGCAGTTCTTC.

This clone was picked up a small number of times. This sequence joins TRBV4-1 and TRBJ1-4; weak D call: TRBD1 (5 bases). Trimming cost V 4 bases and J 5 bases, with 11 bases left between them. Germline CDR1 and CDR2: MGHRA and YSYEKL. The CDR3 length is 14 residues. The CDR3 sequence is CASSPRDPNEKLFF. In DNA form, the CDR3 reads TGCGCCAGCAGCCCCAGGGATCCCAATGAAAAACTGTTTTTT.

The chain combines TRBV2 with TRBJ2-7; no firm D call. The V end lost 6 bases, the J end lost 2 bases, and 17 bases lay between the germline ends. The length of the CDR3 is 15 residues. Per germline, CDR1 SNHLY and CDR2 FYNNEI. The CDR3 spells CASRRTIATAYEQYF. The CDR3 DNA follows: TGTGCCAGCAGACGAACAATAGCTACCGCCTACGAGCAGTACTTC.

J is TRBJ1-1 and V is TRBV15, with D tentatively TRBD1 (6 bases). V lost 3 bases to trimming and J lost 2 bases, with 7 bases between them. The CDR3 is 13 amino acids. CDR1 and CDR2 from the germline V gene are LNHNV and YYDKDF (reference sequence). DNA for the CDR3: TGTGCCACCAGCAGGACAGGCAACACTGAAGCTTTCTTT. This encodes CATSRTGNTEAFF.

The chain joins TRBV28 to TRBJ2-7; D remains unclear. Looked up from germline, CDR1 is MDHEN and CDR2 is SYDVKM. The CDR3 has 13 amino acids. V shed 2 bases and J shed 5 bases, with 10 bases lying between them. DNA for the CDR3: TGTGCCAGCAGTTTAGGCCGAATCCACGAGCAGTACTTC. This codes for CASSLGRIHEQYF.

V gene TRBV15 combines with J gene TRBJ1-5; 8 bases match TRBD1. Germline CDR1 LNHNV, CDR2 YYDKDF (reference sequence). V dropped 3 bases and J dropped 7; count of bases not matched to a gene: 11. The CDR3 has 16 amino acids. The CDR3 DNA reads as TGTGCCACCAGCAGGGTGGACAGGGATGTAGGGCAGCCCCAGCATTTT. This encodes CATSRVDRDVGQPQHF.

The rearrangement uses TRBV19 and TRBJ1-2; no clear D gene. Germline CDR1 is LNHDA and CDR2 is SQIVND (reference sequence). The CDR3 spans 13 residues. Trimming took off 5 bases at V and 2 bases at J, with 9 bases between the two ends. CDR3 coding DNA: TGTGCCAGTAGTCTACTGACAAACTATGGCTACACCTTC. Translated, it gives CASSLLTNYGYTF. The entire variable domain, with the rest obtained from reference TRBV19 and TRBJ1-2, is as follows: DGGITQSPKYLFRKEGQNVTLSCEQNLNHDAMYWYRQDPGQGLRLIYYSQIVNDFQKGDIAEGYSVSREKKESFPLTVTSAQKNPTAFYLCASSLLTNYGYTFGSGTRLTVV.

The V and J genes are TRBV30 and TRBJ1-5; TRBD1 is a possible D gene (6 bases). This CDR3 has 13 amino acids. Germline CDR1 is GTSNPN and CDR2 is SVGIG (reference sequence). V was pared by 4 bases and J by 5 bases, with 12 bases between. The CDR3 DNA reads TGTGCCTGGAACGACAGGAGGTATCAGCCCCAGCATTTT. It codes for CAWNDRRYQPQHF.

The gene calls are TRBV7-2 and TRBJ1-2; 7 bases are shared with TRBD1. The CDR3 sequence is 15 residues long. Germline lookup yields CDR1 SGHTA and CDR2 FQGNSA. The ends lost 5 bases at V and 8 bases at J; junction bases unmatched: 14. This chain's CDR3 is CASSPRRTGHIGYTF. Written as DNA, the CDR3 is TGTGCCAGCAGCCCCCGACGGACAGGTCATATCGGCTACACCTTC.

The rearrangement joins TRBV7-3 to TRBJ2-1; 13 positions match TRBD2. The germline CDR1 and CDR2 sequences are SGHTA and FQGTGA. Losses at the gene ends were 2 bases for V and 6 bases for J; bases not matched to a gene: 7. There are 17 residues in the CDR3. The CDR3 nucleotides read TGTGCCAGCAGCTTACATTCGACTAGCGGGGGGTCCAATGAGCAGTTCTTC. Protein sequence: CASSLHSTSGGSNEQFF.